The sequence of this T cell receptor (beta chain) was determined in a study of T cell responses to AZD1222 COVID-19 vaccine. Study at large: Combined were second doses at about 4 or about 12 weeks. General study points: None of the repertoires were sampled until the peak T cell response had passed. Donors in the cohort were predominantly white British and more often female, and clonal diversity was possibly underestimated. Rises in breadth and depth of Spike-specific TCRs came after two AZD1222 doses.

Trimming took 5 bases from V and 0 from J, leaving 10 bases between them. CDR1 KGHSH and CDR2 LQKENI come from the germline V gene. The CDR3 runs to 14 residues. TCRdb's copy holds only in-frame clones and misses some; the assay was immunoSEQ multiplex PCR. The sample yields 65,000 to 85,000 clones, roughly 84% seen once. This clone was counted a single time. Its antigen is currently unknown. The specimen comprised peripheral blood, sampled on day 0 of AZD1222 vaccination. V gene TRBV18 combines with J gene TRBJ2-5, with D possibly matching TRBD1 (6 bases). This receptor was taken from an adult in good health. The CDR3 nucleotides are TGTGCCAGCTCATCCACAGGGTACCAAGAGACCCAGTACTTC. This sequence encodes CASSSTGYQETQYF.